Reported below is one T cell receptor beta chain. In the same sample, other DNA sequences code for this CDR3. The data belong to a study of blood T cell repertoires in COVID-19. Across the whole study: Acute and convalescent COVID-19 specimens originated in the United States, Italy and Spain.

Authors' data handling: Reference gene primer amplification gave estimated nucleated cell counts. Sequenced by immunoSEQ multiplex PCR; TCRdb stores in-frame clones only, minus some. D and trimming were read from the DNA, whereas the V and J calls and clone size are those reported in that table. The top ten hold approximately 0.77% of the sample, which has under 250,000 clones, 92% seen once. Those enrolled in Seattle joined during active infection and were followed longitudinally afterward. The V gene's germline CDR1 is SGHRS and CDR2 YFSETQ. Trimming cost V 2 bases and J 3 bases; bases outside gene matches: 1. There are 13 residues in the CDR3.

This clonotype originated in a man in his sixties with COVID-19, enrolled during active disease. Sequencing was carried out using peripheral blood. The chain couples TRBV5-1 to TRBJ1-2; TRBD1 matches 7 bases. The CDR3 loop reads CASSLGQDYGYTF. CDR3 sequence (DNA): TGCGCCAGCAGCTTAGGACAGGACTATGGCTACACCTTC. Variable domain in full (rest from reference TRBV5-1 and TRBJ1-2): KAGVTQTPRYLIKTRGQQVTLSCSPISGHRSVSWYQQTPGQGLQFLFEYFSETQRNKGNFPGRFSGRQFSNSRSEMNVSTLELGDSALYLCASSLGQDYGYTFGSGTRLTVV.